The text below deals with one TCR beta chain. As yet, its antigen is unknown. The sample originates from a study of cytomegalovirus exposure and HLA in healthy donors. Findings and caveats of the study: TCR beta chain V- and J-gene trimming was linked, in a later analysis, to a missense variant in DCLRE1C. With further analysis later on, most CMV-associated TCR beta chains appeared HLA-restricted. The majority of TCR sequences were rare, yet some public TCRs appeared in many donors.

The PCR employed 60 Vbeta primers together with 13 Jbeta primers. Data came from immunoSEQ multiplex PCR; TCRdb stores just in-frame clones and leaves some out. The sample table includes about 140,000 clones. The CDR3 runs 16 residues. J gave up 3 bases and V 3 bases, and 9 bases lay outside the gene matches. Germline-derived CDR1 and CDR2 are MNHNS and SASEGT. The receptor was isolated from a man aged 35 to 55 in good health and CMV-seronegative. The rearrangement links TRBV6-1 to TRBJ2-7; 9 positions agree with TRBD1. Sequences were obtained from PBMCs. The CDR3 loop reads CASSDRGTGTHYEQYF. DNA of the CDR3: TGTGCCAGCAGTGATAGGGGGACAGGGACCCACTACGAGCAGTACTTC.